The sequence of this TCR beta chain was determined in a study of blood T cell repertoires in COVID-19. This clone was detected a few times. Using immunoSEQ multiplex PCR, the repertoire was profiled, and TCRdb retains in-frame clones only, with some absent. The sample lists tens of thousands of clones, approximately 85% seen once, with around 13% in the top ten. The CDR3 is made up of 13 amino acids. Germline CDR1 and CDR2: SGHTA and FQGNSA. Trimming took 0 bases from V and 3 from J, leaving 5 bases between them. The TCR originated in a woman aged 70-85 years in a cohort sampled during active COVID-19. Sequenced: peripheral blood. The gene calls are TRBV7-2 and TRBJ1-1; a possible D gene is TRBD1 (5 bases). The CDR3 coding sequence is TGTGCCAGCAGCTTAGCACAGGACACTGAAGCTTTCTTT. Residues: CASSLAQDTEAFF.